The source of this T cell receptor beta chain is a study of T cell changes during pregnancy in multiple sclerosis. Profiling relied on immunoSEQ multiplex PCR, and the TCRdb table lists in-frame clones only, not all of them. The sample contains under 40,000 clones, around 90% of which appear only once. CDR3 length equals 14 residues. In germline, CDR1 is SEHNR, CDR2 FQNEAQ (reference sequence). Germline trimming cut 6 bases from V and 4 bases from J; bases unmatched to any gene: 5. Specimen: peripheral blood, collected in the third trimester of pregnancy. The chain is built from TRBV7-9 and TRBJ1-3; TRBD1 matches 8 bases. The TCR originated in a female donor in good health, enrolled as a control in a pregnancy study. The CDR3 here is CASRPGGEGNTIYF. The CDR3 coding sequence is TGTGCCAGCAGACCAGGGGGCGAAGGAAACACCATATATTTT.